These T cell receptor beta chains were read from a single sample in a study of cytomegalovirus exposure and HLA in healthy donors. Sequenced by immunoSEQ multiplex PCR; TCRdb stores in-frame clones only, minus some. The sample holds roughly 150,000 clones, around 78% seen once. Source material: PBMCs. All receptors come from a woman aged 40 to 50 in good health and CMV-seronegative. Each CDR3 is given with its conserved first and last residue. Fields, in order: clone size, D gene, J gene, V gene, CDR3 DNA, CDR3 protein. A D gene is named only where the DNA matches it firmly. Not every row has a clone size; where given, it reads once, few, many or a size class.

clone size: -; D gene: TRBD1; J gene: TRBJ1-1; V gene: TRBV5-4; CDR3 DNA: TGTGCCAGCATAGCCTCTGCGGGACAGAAGTCTGAAGCTTTCTTT; CDR3 protein: CASIASAGQKSEAFF
clone size: few; D gene: -; J gene: TRBJ1-5; V gene: TRBV7-9; CDR3 DNA: TGTGCCAGCAGCTTGGACGGGAATAGCAATCAGCCCCAGCATTTT; CDR3 protein: CASSLDGNSNQPQHF
clone size: -; D gene: -; J gene: TRBJ2-2; V gene: TRBV28; CDR3 DNA: TGTGCCAGCAGTACCCCTCGACTGGGGAACACCGGGGAGCTGTTTTTT; CDR3 protein: CASSTPRLGNTGELFF
clone size: -; D gene: -; J gene: TRBJ1-2; V gene: TRBV2; CDR3 DNA: TGTGCCAGCAGTGAAAAAGGGCCCGGGGTCAGCCTATACCATAACTATGGCTACACCTTC; CDR3 protein: CASSEKGPGVSLYHNYGYTF
clone size: -; D gene: -; J gene: TRBJ2-7; V gene: TRBV5-4; CDR3 DNA: TGTGCCAGCAGCTTGGGACTAAATAAATACGAGCAGTACTTC; CDR3 protein: CASSLGLNKYEQYF
clone size: -; D gene: TRBD1; J gene: TRBJ2-7; V gene: TRBV6-5; CDR3 DNA: TGTGCCAGCAGGGACAGGTACGAGCAGTACTTC; CDR3 protein: CASRDRYEQYF
clone size: few; D gene: TRBD2; J gene: TRBJ2-3; V gene: TRBV7-9; CDR3 DNA: TGTGCCAGCACCTTTGGAGGGCTAGCGGGAGTAGAGACAGATACGCAGTATTTT; CDR3 protein: CASTFGGLAGVETDTQYF
clone size: -; D gene: -; J gene: TRBJ2-3; V gene: TRBV2; CDR3 DNA: TGTGCCAGCGGACCACTCAGCGGAGATACGCAGTATTTT; CDR3 protein: CASGPLSGDTQYF
clone size: few; D gene: TRBD1; J gene: TRBJ1-3; V gene: TRBV10-3; CDR3 DNA: TGTGCCACTGGGGACAGGGACTCTGGAAACACCATATATTTT; CDR3 protein: CATGDRDSGNTIYF
clone size: -; D gene: TRBD2; J gene: TRBJ2-7; V gene: TRBV7-9; CDR3 DNA: TGTGCCAGCAGCGCGGGACTAGCGGGAACGGTCGAGCAGTACTTC; CDR3 protein: CASSAGLAGTVEQYF
clone size: -; D gene: -; J gene: TRBJ1-2; V gene: TRBV28; CDR3 DNA: TGTGCCAGCAGTTCACTATATGGCTACACCTTC; CDR3 protein: CASSSLYGYTF
clone size: -; D gene: TRBD1; J gene: TRBJ1-2; V gene: TRBV11-1; CDR3 DNA: TGTGCCGGGGACAGGGACGGCTACACCTTC; CDR3 protein: CAGDRDGYTF
clone size: -; D gene: -; J gene: TRBJ2-5; V gene: TRBV28; CDR3 DNA: TGTGCCAACAGTTCAGGGAGGATAGAGACCCAGTACTTC; CDR3 protein: CANSSGRIETQYF
clone size: -; D gene: TRBD1; J gene: TRBJ1-2; V gene: TRBV28; CDR3 DNA: TGTGCCAGCAGAAACGGACAGGGCGATGGCTACACCTTC; CDR3 protein: CASRNGQGDGYTF
clone size: -; D gene: -; J gene: TRBJ2-7; V gene: TRBV30; CDR3 DNA: TGTGCCGGATCAGTGCAGGGTTACGAGCAGTACTTC; CDR3 protein: CAGSVQGYEQYF
clone size: -; D gene: TRBD2; J gene: TRBJ2-1; V gene: TRBV9; CDR3 DNA: TGTGCCAGCAGCCTTGGGACTAGCGGGAGACCGGGTGAGCAGTTCTTC; CDR3 protein: CASSLGTSGRPGEQFF